The 27 T cell receptor beta chains listed next were all sequenced from one sample in a study of shared clonotypes between healthy human individuals. TCRdb's table, derived via immunoSEQ multiplex PCR, lists solely in-frame clones and lacks some. The sample records roughly 1,000,000 clones, approximately 80% being singletons. The source material was memory CD4+ T cells from PBMCs. Subset in this sample: CD45RA-negative fraction. The receptors originated from a man aged 18 to 29 in good health. Some clones in this sample may be carry-over from other donors' samples.

The rearrangement links TRBV28 to TRBJ1-2, with TRBD1 matching 8 bases. With V trimmed by 4 bases and J by 7 bases, 14 bases remained unmatched. Germline assignment: CDR1 MDHEN and CDR2 SYDVKM. CDR3 length: 16 residues. The CDR3 region has the DNA TGTGCCAGCAGTTCGACCGGGACAGGCTATTTTCTTGGCTACACCTTC. It specifies CASSSTGTGYFLGYTF.

This clone was counted a few times. CDR3 region: CASSQSGGYGNQPQHF. CDR3 DNA: TGCGCCAGCAGCCAATCCGGGGGGTATGGCAATCAGCCCCAGCATTTT. The chain has TRBV4-1 and TRBJ1-5, with D possibly matching TRBD1 (5 bases). The V end lost 2 bases, the J end lost 2 bases, and 13 bases lay between the germline ends. CDR3 length: 16 residues. Germline V gene lookup returns CDR1 MGHRA and CDR2 YSYEKL.

CDR3 sequence (DNA): TGTGCCAGCAGCGCCCGGGCCGGACCTAACTATGGCTACACCTTC. As protein: CASSARAGPNYGYTF. This chain links TRBV9 with TRBJ1-2; D is uncertain. The CDR3 loop spans 15 amino acids. V was clipped by 3 bases and J by 0 bases, with 12 bases between them. Germline V lookup: CDR1 SGDLS, CDR2 YYNGEE.

The CDR3 nucleotides are TGTGCCAGCAGTTTAGTTTATTCAGGGGGAAATCAGCCCCAGCATTTT. Its protein product is CASSLVYSGGNQPQHF. The chain combines TRBV28 with TRBJ1-5; 7 bases match TRBD1. Unmatched junction bases numbered 8, after V lost 2 bases and J lost 4 bases. The CDR3 runs to 16 residues. CDR1 is MDHEN and CDR2 is SYDVKM in the germline V gene.

CDR3 region: CASSFPWGGYTF. For the CDR3, the DNA is TGTGCCAGCAGCTTTCCTTGGGGTGGCTACACCTTC. The chain is built from TRBV5-6 and TRBJ1-2; D not certain. The CDR3 runs to 12 residues. With 2 bases removed from V and 7 bases from J, the gap between germline ends came to 9 bases. Germline V gene sequence: CDR1 SGHDT, CDR2 YYEEEE.

This clone was recorded only once. The genes are TRBV6-1 and TRBJ2-7, with a weak D call TRBD2 (5 bases). Trimming took 7 bases from V and 1 from J, leaving 14 bases between them. This CDR3 is 14 amino acids long. CDR1 and CDR2 (germline): MNHNS, SASEGT. CDR3 sequence: CASTKESGSYEQYF. The CDR3, as DNA: TGTGCCAGCACCAAGGAAAGCGGATCCTACGAGCAGTACTTC.

The table lists this clone with a few counts. The chain couples TRBV18 to TRBJ2-7, with TRBD2 identical over 11 bases. The germline gives CDR1 KGHSH, CDR2 LQKENI. With 5 bases clipped from V and 4 bases from J, the junction kept 10 bases outside the gene matches. The CDR3 covers 16 residues. CDR3 protein: CASSFNTGTSGYEQYF. CDR3 DNA: TGTGCCAGCTCATTTAACACCGGGACTAGCGGTTACGAGCAGTACTTC.

As DNA, the CDR3 is TGTGCCAGCAACCAGGGGGCGTACGAGCAGTACTTC. Its translation: CASNQGAYEQYF. The V gene is TRBV28, the J gene TRBJ2-7, with 8 bases fitting TRBD1. Germline lookup yields CDR1 MDHEN and CDR2 SYDVKM. The CDR3 sequence is 12 residues long. The V and J ends lost 7 bases and 4 bases, in that order; junction bases with no gene match: 3.

This CDR3 is CASRVGVSYEQYF. In DNA, the CDR3 is TGTGCCAGCAGGGTCGGGGTCTCCTACGAGCAGTACTTC. This chain links TRBV28 with TRBJ2-7; tentatively, D is TRBD2 (5 bases). The CDR3 is 13 residues long. Germline-derived CDR1 and CDR2 are MDHEN and SYDVKM. V was shortened by 6 bases and J by 0 bases, with 9 bases between the two germline ends.

This chain uses TRBV18 with TRBJ2-7, with 10 bases identical to TRBD1. The length of the CDR3 is 14 residues. The V gene end was trimmed by 4 bases and the J gene end by 6 bases; junction bases not matched to a gene: 6. Germline V gene sequence: CDR1 KGHSH, CDR2 LQKENI. The CDR3 region has the DNA TGTGCCAGCTCACTGGGACAGGGGTCAGGCGAGCAGTACTTC. It translates to CASSLGQGSGEQYF.

The rearrangement joins TRBV6-6 to TRBJ1-2; D is unclear. CDR3 length: 12 amino acids. V shed 2 bases and J shed 12 bases, with 13 bases lying between them. The germline CDR1 and CDR2 sequences are MNHNY and SVGAGI (reference sequence). The CDR3, as DNA: TGTGCCAGCAGTTACGGGCCCGGCACCCACACCTTC. Translated: CASSYGPGTHTF.

The chain has TRBV7-9 and TRBJ2-5; tentatively, D is TRBD2 (6 bases). Germline CDR1 reads SEHNR; CDR2 reads FQNEAQ (reference sequence). The CDR3 has 14 amino acids. Deletions cut 5 bases from V and 1 base from J, with 11 bases between. The CDR3, as DNA: TGTGCCAGCAGCCAAGGGCGGGGCCAAGAGACCCAGTACTTC. Its translation is CASSQGRGQETQYF.

The chain couples TRBV7-3 to TRBJ2-7; 8 bases agree with TRBD1. J lost 6 bases, V lost 4 bases, and 5 bases had no gene match. Germline V lookup: CDR1 SGHTA, CDR2 FQGTGA. The CDR3 length is 13 residues. CDR3 region: CASSSTRGREQYF. CDR3 DNA: TGTGCCAGCAGCTCTACCAGGGGGCGCGAGCAGTACTTC.

The rearrangement links TRBV28 to TRBJ2-1, with TRBD2 matching over 7 bases. J gave up 7 bases and V 2 bases, and 8 bases lay outside the gene matches. The length of the CDR3 is 15 residues. Germline V gene sequence: CDR1 MDHEN, CDR2 SYDVKM. In nucleotides, the CDR3 is TGTGCCAGCAGTTTAGAGGGAGGGTCGAGGAATGAGCAGTTCTTC. Its protein product is CASSLEGGSRNEQFF.

As DNA, the CDR3 is TGCGCCAGCAGCGTTAGCGGCAGCTCCTACGAGCAGTACTTC. It specifies CASSVSGSSYEQYF. The rearrangement links TRBV10-2 to TRBJ2-7; maybe TRBD2 (6 bases). The CDR3 totals 14 residues. From germline, CDR1 is WSHSY and CDR2 SAAADI. Trimming took off 6 bases at V and 0 bases at J, with 12 bases between the two ends.

This clone is a singleton in its sample. The same CDR3 is also encoded by other DNA sequences in this sample. This chain uses TRBV7-6 with TRBJ2-3; D perhaps matches TRBD1 (7 bases). V lost 1 base and J 4 bases, leaving 9 bases between the germline ends. The CDR3 loop spans 14 amino acids. CDR1 SGHVS and CDR2 FNYEAQ come from the germline V gene. The CDR3 sequence: CASSLVRGADTQYF. The CDR3 DNA reads TGTGCCAGCAGCTTAGTCAGGGGGGCAGATACGCAGTATTTT.

The rearrangement uses TRBV2 and TRBJ2-7; weak D call: TRBD2 (5 bases). Germline CDR1 reads SNHLY; CDR2 reads FYNNEI. The V end lost 4 bases, the J end lost 2 bases, and 12 bases lay between the germline ends. The CDR3 length is 14 residues. The CDR3 protein is CASSVTGMAYEQYF. CDR3 sequence (DNA): TGTGCCAGCAGTGTTACCGGGATGGCCTACGAGCAGTACTTC.

This clone was seen a few times. This chain connects TRBV7-2 to TRBJ1-4, with D possibly being TRBD1 (6 bases). In germline, CDR1 is SGHTA, CDR2 FQGNSA. The CDR3 spans 16 residues. The V gene lost 5 bases and the J gene lost 7 bases, with 20 bases spanning the gap. The CDR3: CASSQGLGAGGEKLFF. DNA for the CDR3: TGTGCCAGCAGCCAGGGGCTGGGGGCCGGAGGTGAAAAACTGTTTTTT.

The rearrangement joins TRBV19 to TRBJ2-1; 13 nucleotides align to TRBD2. V was pared by 5 bases and J by 6 bases, with 4 bases of the junction left unmatched. From germline, CDR1 is LNHDA and CDR2 SQIVND (reference sequence). The CDR3 spans 15 residues. This CDR3 reads CASSSLAGGVNEQFF. Here the CDR3 DNA reads TGTGCCAGTAGTTCACTAGCGGGAGGGGTCAATGAGCAGTTCTTC.

The chain combines TRBV27 with TRBJ2-3, with D possibly matching TRBD2 (6 bases). V was pared by 4 bases and J by 0 bases, with 14 bases between. CDR3 length equals 16 residues. The germline CDR1 and CDR2 sequences are MNHEY and SMNVEV (reference sequence). The CDR3 DNA sequence: TGTGCCAGCAGTTCACCTAGCGCCCCAAGCACAGATACGCAGTATTTT. Protein product: CASSSPSAPSTDTQYF.

The chain recombines TRBV28 with TRBJ2-2; tentatively, D is TRBD1 (7 bases). V was trimmed by 3 bases and J by 4 bases, leaving 12 bases between them. From germline, CDR1 is MDHEN and CDR2 SYDVKM. The CDR3 totals 15 residues. CDR3 residues: CASSFRRGLTGELFF. In DNA, the CDR3 is TGTGCCAGCAGTTTCCGGAGGGGGCTCACCGGGGAGCTGTTTTTT.

This clone was seen only once. The chain recombines TRBV6-1 with TRBJ2-1; D is ambiguous. CDR1 MNHNS and CDR2 SASEGT come from the germline V gene. V gave up 6 bases and J gave up 8 bases, with 14 bases separating them. This CDR3 contains 13 residues. The CDR3 DNA reads TGTGCCAGCAGAGGGTCGGCAGGCGATGAGCAGTTCTTC. This gives the protein CASRGSAGDEQFF.

A few counts support this clone. V usage is TRBV5-1 and J usage is TRBJ1-6, with D unresolved. The V end lost 4 bases, the J end lost 5 bases, and 4 bases lay between the germline ends. The CDR3 spans 12 residues. The germline V gene encodes CDR1 SGHRS and CDR2 YFSETQ. Here the CDR3 reads CASSHDNSPLHF. The CDR3 DNA reads as TGCGCCAGCAGCCATGATAATTCACCCCTCCACTTT.

This chain joins TRBV18 and TRBJ1-2, with no clear D. Germline CDR1 reads KGHSH; CDR2 reads LQKENI. The CDR3 covers 15 residues. Trimming removed 3 bases from V and 0 bases from J, with 11 bases in between. The CDR3 sequence is CASSPRQETNYGYTF. CDR3 nucleotides: TGTGCCAGCTCACCCCGACAAGAAACTAACTATGGCTACACCTTC.

J is TRBJ2-7 and V is TRBV19; the D call may be TRBD1 or TRBD2 (5 bases each). CDR1 LNHDA and CDR2 SQIVND come from the germline V gene (reference sequence). Trimming removed 8 bases from V and 6 bases from J, with 14 bases in between. CDR3 size: 12 residues. In DNA, the CDR3 is TGTGCCAGTCGGGACGCCGGTCGCGAGCAGTACTTC. Translating gives CASRDAGREQYF.

The chain couples TRBV5-8 to TRBJ2-1, with 7 bases fitting TRBD1. The ends lost 1 base at V and 4 bases at J; junction bases unmatched: 17. Germline V lookup: CDR1 SGHTS, CDR2 YDEGEE. This CDR3 comprises 19 residues. CDR3: CASSLLVPSRDSPYNEQFF. The CDR3, as DNA: TGTGCCAGCAGCTTGCTCGTCCCATCCCGGGACAGCCCTTACAATGAGCAGTTCTTC.

The gene calls are TRBV11-2 and TRBJ2-7, with 7 bases lining up with TRBD2. J was trimmed by 2 bases and V by 5 bases; bases with no gene match: 9. CDR1 and CDR2 (germline): SGHAT, FQNNGV. The CDR3 length is 15 residues. CDR3 nucleotide sequence: TGTGCCAGCAGCATGCTCCGGGACTATACCTACGAGCAGTACTTC. Amino acids: CASSMLRDYTYEQYF.